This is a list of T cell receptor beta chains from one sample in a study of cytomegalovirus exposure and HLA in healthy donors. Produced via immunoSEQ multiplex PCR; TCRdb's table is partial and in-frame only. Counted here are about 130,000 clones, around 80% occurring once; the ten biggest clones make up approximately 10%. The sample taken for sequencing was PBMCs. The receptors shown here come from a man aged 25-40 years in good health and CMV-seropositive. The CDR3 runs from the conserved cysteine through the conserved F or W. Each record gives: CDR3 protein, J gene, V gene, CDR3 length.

CDR3 protein: CATSRDRGAGYGYTF
J gene: TRBJ1-2
V gene: TRBV15
CDR3 length: 15

CDR3 protein: CASSRHGTGATNYGYTF
J gene: TRBJ1-2
V gene: TRBV4-3
CDR3 length: 17

CDR3 protein: CASSSTGLAGVLVDTQYF
J gene: TRBJ2-3
V gene: TRBV27
CDR3 length: 18

CDR3 protein: CASSLGGGNIQYF
J gene: TRBJ2-4
V gene: TRBV5-1
CDR3 length: 13

CDR3 protein: CASSSTGPYNEQFF
J gene: TRBJ2-1
V gene: TRBV19
CDR3 length: 14

CDR3 protein: CASSLRQGYEQYF
J gene: TRBJ2-7
V gene: TRBV19
CDR3 length: 13

CDR3 protein: CASSLYLRERGTDTQYF
J gene: TRBJ2-3
V gene: TRBV5-1
CDR3 length: 17

CDR3 protein: CASSQRTGNYGYTF
J gene: TRBJ1-2
V gene: TRBV4-3
CDR3 length: 14

CDR3 protein: CATSGLSYNEQFF
J gene: TRBJ2-1
V gene: TRBV30
CDR3 length: 13

CDR3 protein: CAISDPSGFATGELFF
J gene: TRBJ2-2
V gene: TRBV10-3
CDR3 length: 16

CDR3 protein: CASSFVSRDREQYF
J gene: TRBJ2-7
V gene: TRBV11-1
CDR3 length: 14

CDR3 protein: CASSRPGFGTGTVVSEKLFF
J gene: TRBJ1-4
V gene: TRBV4-1
CDR3 length: 20

CDR3 protein: CSVVPRDRSTDTQYF
J gene: TRBJ2-3
V gene: TRBV29-1
CDR3 length: 15

CDR3 protein: CASSRLGLAGRETQYF
J gene: TRBJ2-5
V gene: TRBV28
CDR3 length: 16

CDR3 protein: CATSRLQGNEQYF
J gene: TRBJ2-7
V gene: TRBV15
CDR3 length: 13

CDR3 protein: CASSPDASGLNEQFF
J gene: TRBJ2-1
V gene: TRBV5-4
CDR3 length: 15

CDR3 protein: CASSQHFRVLELAVDNEQFF
J gene: TRBJ2-1
V gene: TRBV7-3
CDR3 length: 20

CDR3 protein: CASSSWSGPGNEQFF
J gene: TRBJ2-1
V gene: TRBV11-1
CDR3 length: 15

CDR3 protein: CASSQDLSSGAYEQYF
J gene: TRBJ2-7
V gene: TRBV4-2
CDR3 length: 16

CDR3 protein: CASRQRTGVVNEKLFF
J gene: TRBJ1-4
V gene: TRBV27
CDR3 length: 16

CDR3 protein: CSVTGTRENTEAFF
J gene: TRBJ1-1
V gene: TRBV29-1
CDR3 length: 14

CDR3 protein: CAISESGLFYEQYF
J gene: TRBJ2-7
V gene: TRBV10-3
CDR3 length: 14

CDR3 protein: CASSLAGYGDTEAFF
J gene: TRBJ1-1
V gene: TRBV5-8
CDR3 length: 15